What follows are 30 T cell receptor beta chains derived from one specimen sequenced in a study of blood T cells in healthy people across ages (dated by TCRdb to about 2015). Receptors were amplified or captured by 5' RACE. This sample was sequenced with an Illumina HiSeq 2500. A second PCR of about 7 to 12 cycles was run with a J-beta primer mix and a sample-barcoded 5' primer. TCRdb trimmed public reads at Q25 via fastp, called clones via MiXCR and kept in-frame beta chains. For every CDR3 protein sequence, its rows merge into one entry that carries the most common genes and DNA. This sample is represented by 700,000 or so distinct CDR3 sequences; 22% of them were singletons. The ten largest clones represent around 22% of the sample. What was sequenced was blood. Receptors originate from an older man in good health.

The chain links TRBV7-9 to TRBJ1-1; D possibly corresponds to TRBD1 (5 bases). V lost 5 bases, J lost 6 bases, and 10 bases lay in between. The germline V gene encodes CDR1 SEHNR and CDR2 FQNEAQ (reference sequence). The CDR3 length is 12 residues. The CDR3: CASSVVGAEAFF. CDR3 bases: TGTGCCAGCAGCGTGGTAGGGGCTGAAGCTTTCTTT.

This rearrangement joins TRBV19 to TRBJ2-1; D possibly corresponds to TRBD2 (5 bases). The germline gives CDR1 LNHDA, CDR2 SQIVND (reference sequence). The CDR3 consists of 14 residues. V was pared by 5 bases and J by 5 bases, with 13 bases between. CDR3 sequence: CASSRGRVHNEQFF. The CDR3 nucleotides are TGTGCCAGTAGTCGGGGTAGGGTGCACAATGAGCAGTTCTTC. Supplemented by reference TRBV19 and TRBJ2-1, the full variable domain reads DGGITQSPKYLFRKEGQNVTLSCEQNLNHDAMYWYRQDPGQGLRLIYYSQIVNDFQKGDIAEGYSVSREKKESFPLTVTSAQKNPTAFYLCASSRGRVHNEQFFGPGTRLTVL.

This chain uses TRBV20-1 with TRBJ2-3, with 7 bases identical to TRBD2. CDR3 size: 15 residues. V lost 0 bases to trimming and J lost 2 bases; unmatched junction nucleotides: 5. The germline V gene encodes CDR1 DFQATT and CDR2 SNEGSKA (reference sequence). CDR3: CSARDHRGDTDTQYF. Written as DNA, the CDR3 is TGCAGTGCTAGAGATCACCGGGGGGACACAGATACGCAGTATTTT.

V and J are TRBV5-5 and TRBJ2-5; D gene uncertain. V gave up 2 bases and J gave up 1 base, with 15 bases separating them. The CDR3 loop spans 16 amino acids. CDR1 is SGHKS, CDR2 YYEKEE, per germline (reference sequence). CDR3 in DNA: TGTGCCAGCAGCTTACGCCAAGACACACCCCAAGAGACCCAGTACTTC. Its translation: CASSLRQDTPQETQYF.

At least ten counts were recorded for this clonotype. The rearrangement joins TRBV10-3 to TRBJ1-1, with 7 bases aligning to TRBD1. Trimming cost V 4 bases and J 4 bases; bases outside gene matches: 3. The length of the CDR3 is 13 residues. Per the germline V gene, CDR1 is ENHRY and CDR2 is SYGVKD. CDR3 in amino acids: CAISGTGTTEAFF. CDR3 coding DNA: TGTGCCATCAGTGGGACAGGTACCACTGAAGCTTTCTTT.

There are a few counts of this clonotype. The rearrangement links TRBV7-2 to TRBJ2-3; 9 nucleotides agree with TRBD2. Trimming took 3 bases from V and 0 from J; bases not matched to a gene: 4. This CDR3 region has 16 residues. The germline gives CDR1 SGHTA, CDR2 FQGNSA. CDR3 in DNA: TGTGCCAGCAGCTTGTCTAGCGGGACTAGCACAGATACGCAGTATTTT. Amino acid sequence: CASSLSSGTSTDTQYF.

The rearrangement links TRBV6-5 to TRBJ1-2, with 7 bases lining up with TRBD1. V shed 6 bases and J 2 bases; nucleotides not matched to a gene: 9. Germline CDR1 and CDR2: MNHEY and SVGAGI. The CDR3 is 15 residues long. In DNA, the CDR3 is TGTGCCAGCAGCCCTCTGGACAGGATAAACTATGGCTACACCTTC. It translates to CASSPLDRINYGYTF.

This clonotype was found a few times. The chain recombines TRBV28 with TRBJ1-2, with D unclear. The ends were cut back, 3 bases at V and 8 bases at J, with 19 bases in the middle. Germline assignment: CDR1 MDHEN and CDR2 SYDVKM. The CDR3 contains 15 residues. The CDR3 spells CASSFLPRTQRGYTF. DNA for the CDR3: TGTGCCAGCAGTTTCCTCCCCCGGACCCAGCGAGGCTACACCTTC.

This clonotype was observed a handful of times. The chain couples TRBV2 to TRBJ2-2, with D possibly TRBD2 on 6 matching bases. Germline-derived CDR1 and CDR2 are SNHLY and FYNNEI. This CDR3 region has 15 residues. V was cut by 4 bases and J by 6 bases, with 15 bases left in between. The CDR3 DNA is TGTGCCAGCAGTGGGACTACCAACCGCGCCGGGGAGCTGTTTTTT. It translates to CASSGTTNRAGELFF.

The chain joins TRBV29-1 to TRBJ2-5, with D maybe TRBD2 (5 bases). Germline V gives CDR1 SQVTM, CDR2 ANQGSEA. V lost 6 bases and J lost 2, with 13 bases in between. The CDR3 totals 13 residues. This chain's CDR3 is CSVRPGIQETQYF. The CDR3 bases are TGCAGCGTCAGGCCCGGGATTCAAGAGACCCAGTACTTC.

The chain links TRBV29-1 to TRBJ2-4; D remains unclear. CDR3 length: 10 amino acids. In germline, CDR1 is SQVTM, CDR2 ANQGSEA. V gave up 5 bases and J gave up 9 bases, with 8 bases separating them. The CDR3 region has the DNA TGCAGCGTTATACAGTTCATTCAGTACTTC. It specifies CSVIQFIQYF.

The V call is TRBV7-8, the J call TRBJ2-3; unclear D gene. The CDR3 spans 16 residues. Germline lookup yields CDR1 SGHVS and CDR2 FQNEAQ. V was cut by 7 bases and J by 6 bases, with 23 bases left in between. The CDR3 sequence is CASTLNVGQPRDTQYF. The CDR3 DNA reads as TGTGCCAGCACCCTCAACGTAGGCCAGCCTAGGGATACGCAGTATTTT.

The chain uses TRBV14 and TRBJ1-1, with a weak D call TRBD1 (5 bases). This CDR3 spans 16 amino acids. Germline CDR1 is SGHDN and CDR2 is FVKESK. The V and J ends lost 2 bases and 5 bases respectively, with 18 bases between them. The chain's CDR3 is CASSQKGAGWRTEAFF. The CDR3, as DNA: TGTGCCAGCAGCCAAAAGGGTGCAGGGTGGAGGACTGAAGCTTTCTTT.

This clonotype was seen more than once but under ten times. The J gene is TRBJ1-2, the V gene TRBV5-6; TRBD1 matches at 8 bases. The V gene end was trimmed by 4 bases and the J gene end by 7 bases; junction bases not matched to a gene: 6. The germline CDR1 and CDR2 sequences are SGHDT and YYEEEE. The CDR3 runs to 13 residues. DNA of the CDR3: TGTGCCAGCAGCCGGACAGGGAGTTTTGGCTACACCTTC. Its protein is CASSRTGSFGYTF.

This clonotype was detected only a few times. The genes are TRBV7-9 and TRBJ1-4; TRBD1 matches at 7 bases. V lost 2 bases, J lost 4 bases, and 4 bases stayed unmatched. CDR1 and CDR2 from the germline V gene are SEHNR and FQNEAQ (reference sequence). There are 15 residues in the CDR3. CDR3: CASSLTGQYNEKLFF. CDR3 sequence (DNA): TGTGCCAGCAGCTTAACGGGACAGTATAATGAAAAACTGTTTTTT.

The chain uses TRBV20-1 and TRBJ2-7, with a possible D match to TRBD2 (6 bases). This CDR3 comprises 16 residues. Trimming left V 6 bases short and J 3 bases short, with 24 bases between. From germline, CDR1 is DFQATT and CDR2 SNEGSKA (reference sequence). CDR3 region: CSASGVGLGPVYEQYF. The DNA for the CDR3 is TGCAGTGCATCGGGGGTGGGTCTCGGGCCAGTCTACGAGCAGTACTTC.

CDR3 coding DNA: TGTGCCAGCAGTTACGCAGGGGTGGCCGAGACCCAGTACTTC. Its protein product is CASSYAGVAETQYF. The chain combines TRBV6-5 with TRBJ2-5, with D possibly matching TRBD1 (6 bases). The CDR3 is 14 residues long. V lost 2 bases to trimming and J lost 5 bases, with 12 bases between them. Germline V gene lookup returns CDR1 MNHEY and CDR2 SVGAGI.

The gene calls are TRBV4-3 and TRBJ2-7; 9 bases align to TRBD2. V shed 1 base, J shed 3 bases, and the junction held 7 bases outside the gene matches. The CDR3 runs 16 residues. Germline assignment: CDR1 LGHNA and CDR2 YSLEER. CDR3 sequence: CASSQVLAGVSYEQYV. The CDR3 DNA sequence: TGCGCCAGCAGCCAAGTTTTAGCGGGGGTTAGCTACGAGCAGTACGTC.

This sequence joins TRBV5-1 and TRBJ1-1; 12 nucleotides align to TRBD1. The CDR3 loop spans 17 amino acids. With 4 bases clipped from V and 6 bases from J, the junction kept 13 bases outside the gene matches. Looked up from germline, CDR1 is SGHRS and CDR2 is YFSETQ. The CDR3 sequence is CASSRTGTGGGSSEAFF. The CDR3 nucleotides are TGCGCCAGCAGCCGAACAGGGACAGGGGGCGGAAGTTCTGAAGCTTTCTTT.

This clonotype has only a few counts. V usage is TRBV5-1 and J usage is TRBJ2-3; D possibly corresponds to TRBD2 (6 bases). The CDR3 runs 14 residues. V gave up 3 bases and J gave up 4 bases, with 12 bases separating them. Germline lookup yields CDR1 SGHRS and CDR2 YFSETQ. CDR3 nucleotide sequence: TGCGCCAGCAGCTCTGCAGGAGGGGCAGATACGCAGTATTTT. It codes for CASSSAGGADTQYF.

In this sample, this clonotype turned up a few times. V usage is TRBV5-1 and J usage is TRBJ2-3; 7 bases are shared with TRBD2. Germline values: CDR1 SGHRS, CDR2 YFSETQ. The V gene end was trimmed by 4 bases and the J gene end by 2 bases; junction bases not matched to a gene: 7. The length of the CDR3 is 15 residues. The CDR3 bases are TGCGCCAGCAGCCCGGCCGGGACTACCACAGATACGCAGTATTTT. This encodes CASSPAGTTTDTQYF.

The chain carries TRBV20-1 and TRBJ1-2; 7 bases agree with TRBD1. After removal of 6 bases from V and 2 bases from J, the junction contained 15 bases not matched to a gene. Germline assignment: CDR1 DFQATT and CDR2 SNEGSKA (reference sequence). The CDR3 loop spans 16 amino acids. The CDR3 reads CSAQGTASPWNYGYTF. The CDR3 region has the DNA TGCAGTGCCCAGGGGACAGCGTCTCCCTGGAACTATGGCTACACCTTC.

This clonotype appeared a few times. The chain recombines TRBV20-1 with TRBJ1-1; D possibly corresponds to TRBD1 (5 bases). The CDR3 spans 14 residues. Germline CDR1 reads DFQATT; CDR2 reads SNEGSKA (reference sequence). V shed 1 base and J shed 1 base, with 10 bases lying between them. DNA for the CDR3: TGCAGTGCTAGAGTGGCAGGGCCGAACACTGAAGCTTTCTTT. Its translation is CSARVAGPNTEAFF.

Concerning this clonotype itself: Sequence at one end of the junction differs from germline and may be a read error. The V and J genes are TRBV10-3 and TRBJ1-1; D remains unclear. This CDR3 contains 13 residues. Germline assignment: CDR1 ENHRY and CDR2 SYGVKD. This CDR3 is CAISEVVGTEASF. CDR3 sequence (DNA): TGTGCCATCAGTGAGGTGGTAGGCACTGAAGCTTCCTTT.

This clonotype turned up a few times. The rearrangement uses TRBV20-1 and TRBJ2-3; TRBD2 aligns across 9 bases. Germline CDR1 and CDR2: DFQATT and SNEGSKA (reference sequence). V lost 0 bases and J lost 4; bases outside the gene matches: 2. The CDR3 extends over 14 amino acids. CDR3: CSARDVAGADTQYF. The CDR3 DNA reads TGCAGTGCTAGAGATGTAGCGGGAGCAGATACGCAGTATTTT.

Concerning this clonotype: The germline gene is not matched at one end of the junction; a read error may be the cause. The chain links TRBV7-9 to TRBJ1-1; D is unclear. From germline, CDR1 is SEHNR and CDR2 FQNEAQ (reference sequence). The CDR3 spans 13 residues. CDR3 sequence reads: CASSSTGVGRVYF. CDR3 DNA sequence: TGTGCCAGCAGCTCCACGGGTGTGGGAAGGGTTTACTTT. Combining the CDR3 with reference TRBV7-9 and TRBJ1-1 gives the whole variable domain DTGVSQNPRHKITKRGQNVTFRCDPISEHNRLYWYRQTLGQGPEFLTYFQNEAQLEKSRLLSDRFSAERPKGSFSTLEIQRTEQGDSAMYLCASSSTGVGRVYFGQGTRLTVV.

Concerning this clonotype itself: At one end the junction does not follow the germline gene, possibly because of a read error. The chain carries TRBV12-3 or TRBV12-4 and TRBJ2-5; 7 nucleotides match TRBD1. The CDR3 runs 16 residues. CDR3 protein: CASSPSGTEIYNEQLF. The DNA of the CDR3 is TGTGCCAGCAGCCCCTCCGGGACAGAAATCTACAATGAGCAGCTCTTC.

The chain carries TRBV7-8 and TRBJ2-4; possibly TRBD1 or TRBD2 for D (5 bases each). V was pared by 3 bases and J by 9 bases, with 15 bases between. The CDR3 has 14 residues. CDR1 and CDR2 from the germline V gene are SGHVS and FQNEAQ. CDR3 in DNA: TGTGCCAGCAGCTTCCAAAGGGATGGGGGCATTCAGTACTTC. The encoded protein is CASSFQRDGGIQYF. Complete variable domain (other parts from reference TRBV7-8 and TRBJ2-4): GAGVSQSPRYKVAKRGQDVALRCDPISGHVSLFWYQQALGQGPEFLTYFQNEAQLDKSGLPSDRFFAERPEGSVSTLKIQRTQQEDSAVYLCASSFQRDGGIQYFGAGTRLSVL.

There are a few counts of this clonotype. The chain uses TRBV4-3 and TRBJ2-5; either TRBD1 or TRBD2 may fit D (6 bases each). The DNA end favors TRBJ2-7, so the J call may be wrong. The CDR3 is 14 amino acids. CDR1 is LGHNA and CDR2 is YSLEER in the germline V gene. CDR3 amino acids: CASSPDGGRYEQYV. The CDR3 region has the DNA TGCGCCAGCAGCCCAGACGGGGGCCGCTACGAGCAGTACGTC.

The chain recombines TRBV7-8 with TRBJ1-2; D possibly corresponds to TRBD1 (6 bases). The CDR3 is 16 amino acids. Trimming stripped 0 bases from V and 2 bases from J, with 13 bases between. Germline V gene sequence: CDR1 SGHVS, CDR2 FQNEAQ. The CDR3 bases are TGTGCCAGCAGCTTAGCCCCCTTGGGGGCAAACTATGGCTACACCTTC. Amino acid sequence: CASSLAPLGANYGYTF.